The clone carrying this T cell receptor (beta chain) was counted only a few times. The antigen is unknown. The data stem from a study of T-cell memory formation after mild COVID-19. Overall study context: Largely, TCR clusters stayed within a single donor.

5'RACE with constant-segment primers yielded barcoded, UMI-tagged TCR alpha and TCR beta cDNA libraries. TCRdb re-called the 5' RACE reads with MiXCR, one entry per CDR3 protein. The sample includes 270,000 or so distinct CDR3 sequences, under 20% seen only once; the top ten take under 30%. Trimming left V 1 base short and J 4 bases short, with 7 bases between. The CDR3 runs 12 residues. Per the germline V gene, CDR1 is SQVTM and CDR2 is ANQGSEA. Study-wide results and caveats: CD8+ contracting clones occupied EMRA, while CD4+ ones occupied mainly CM and EM.

The TCR comes from a man between 18 and 35 years old who had mild COVID-19 (a few samples of this study predate the infection). Cell type and time point are not known. The chain links TRBV29-1 to TRBJ1-1; D is possibly TRBD1 (5 bases). Sequenced sample: PBMCs or a T cell subset sorted from them (not recorded which). CDR3 sequence reads: CSVEAGITEAFF. In nucleotides, the CDR3 is TGCAGCGTTGAAGCAGGGATCACTGAAGCTTTCTTT.